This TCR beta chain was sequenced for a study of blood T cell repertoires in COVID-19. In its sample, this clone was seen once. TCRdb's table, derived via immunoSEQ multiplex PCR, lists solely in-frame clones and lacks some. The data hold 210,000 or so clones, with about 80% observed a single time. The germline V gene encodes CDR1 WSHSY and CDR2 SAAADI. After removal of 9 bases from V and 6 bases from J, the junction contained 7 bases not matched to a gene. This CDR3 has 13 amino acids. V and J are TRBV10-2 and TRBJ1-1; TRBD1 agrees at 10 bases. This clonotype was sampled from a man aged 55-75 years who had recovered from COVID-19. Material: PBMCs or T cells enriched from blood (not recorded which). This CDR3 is CASRDRGGAEAFF. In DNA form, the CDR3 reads TGCGCCAGTCGGGACAGGGGTGGCGCTGAAGCTTTCTTT.